Listed below are T cell receptor beta chains from one sample, sequenced in a study of blood T cells in healthy people across ages. TCRdb itself ran the 5' RACE reads through MiXCR, one entry per CDR3 protein. The table includes about 1.8 million distinct CDR3 sequences, approximately 50% detected once. Specimen: blood. The receptors were gathered from a woman between 35 and 50 years old in good health. Both conserved end residues are part of each CDR3. The order of the fields is clone size, D gene, J gene, V gene, CDR3 protein, CDR3 DNA. D genes are given only for firm matches. Clone size is stated in some rows and not others, as once, few, many or a class when expanded.

abundance: .
d_gene: TRBD1
j_gene: TRBJ2-5
v_gene: TRBV12-3/TRBV12-4
CDR3aa: CASSLRLRSRTGDGETQYF
CDR3nt: TGTGCTAGCAGTTTGAGGCTCCGCTCCCGGACAGGGGACGGAGAGACCCAGTACTTC

abundance: .
d_gene: .
j_gene: TRBJ1-1
v_gene: TRBV11-1
CDR3aa: CASSLGVVTTEAFF
CDR3nt: TGTGCCAGCAGCTTAGGGGTGGTCACCACTGAAGCTTTCTTT

abundance: .
d_gene: .
j_gene: TRBJ1-5
v_gene: TRBV9
CDR3aa: CASSVGGLQPQHF
CDR3nt: TGTGCCAGCAGCGTAGGGGGCCTTCAGCCCCAGCATTTT

abundance: few
d_gene: .
j_gene: TRBJ1-2
v_gene: TRBV20-1
CDR3aa: CSARMDGANYGYTF
CDR3nt: TGCAGTGCTAGAATGGACGGTGCTAACTATGGCTACACCTTC

abundance: few
d_gene: .
j_gene: TRBJ2-7
v_gene: TRBV24-1
CDR3aa: CATSARGSYEQYF
CDR3nt: TGTGCCACCAGTGCTAGGGGCTCGTACGAGCAGTACTTC

abundance: few
d_gene: .
j_gene: TRBJ1-5
v_gene: TRBV20-1
CDR3aa: CSARDGNRPNQPQHF
CDR3nt: TGCAGTGCTAGAGATGGAAACAGGCCGAATCAGCCCCAGCATTTT

abundance: .
d_gene: .
j_gene: TRBJ1-1
v_gene: TRBV25-1
CDR3aa: CASSVGFGVPSNTEAFF
CDR3nt: TGTGCCAGCAGTGTTGGTTTCGGGGTCCCCAGCAACACTGAAGCTTTCTTT

abundance: few
d_gene: .
j_gene: TRBJ1-2
v_gene: TRBV28
CDR3aa: CASSSGMIGYTF
CDR3nt: TGTGCCAGCAGTTCTGGGATGATCGGCTACACCTTC

abundance: .
d_gene: .
j_gene: TRBJ1-1
v_gene: TRBV3-1
CDR3aa: CASSQEGGYTETFF
CDR3nt: TGTGCCAGCAGCCAAGAGGGAGGGTACACTGAAACTTTCTTT

abundance: .
d_gene: TRBD1
j_gene: TRBJ1-1
v_gene: TRBV7-8
CDR3aa: CASSLEDWTGTRGSDTEAFF
CDR3nt: TGTGCCAGCAGCTTAGAGGATTGGACAGGGACCCGGGGATCGGACACTGAAGCTTTCTTT

abundance: few
d_gene: .
j_gene: TRBJ1-2
v_gene: TRBV2
CDR3aa: CASSDIYGYTF
CDR3nt: TGTGCCAGCAGTGATATCTATGGCTACACCTTC

abundance: .
d_gene: .
j_gene: TRBJ2-1
v_gene: TRBV7-2
CDR3aa: CASSLMGRADYNEQFF
CDR3nt: TGTGCCAGCAGCTTAATGGGACGAGCGGACTACAATGAGCAGTTCTTC

abundance: .
d_gene: TRBD2
j_gene: TRBJ2-3
v_gene: TRBV4-3
CDR3aa: CASSQTSGIGSDTQYF
CDR3nt: TGCGCCAGCAGCCAAACTAGCGGGATAGGCTCAGATACGCAGTATTTT

abundance: .
d_gene: .
j_gene: TRBJ1-4
v_gene: TRBV6-1
CDR3aa: CASRKRPVEVQSATNEKLFF
CDR3nt: TGTGCCAGCAGAAAACGCCCCGTAGAGGTCCAAAGCGCAACTAATGAAAAACTGTTTTTT

abundance: .
d_gene: .
j_gene: TRBJ1-2
v_gene: TRBV5-5
CDR3aa: CASSSDLGAGYTF
CDR3nt: TGTGCCAGCAGCTCGGACCTCGGTGCTGGCTACACCTTC

abundance: .
d_gene: .
j_gene: TRBJ2-1
v_gene: TRBV5-1
CDR3aa: CASSVDGRGEQFF
CDR3nt: TGCGCCAGCAGCGTTGACGGGCGAGGTGAGCAGTTCTTC

abundance: .
d_gene: .
j_gene: TRBJ1-2
v_gene: TRBV6-5
CDR3aa: CASSYGFGGVGNGYTF
CDR3nt: TGTGCCAGCAGTTACGGGTTTGGGGGCGTGGGAAATGGCTACACCTTC

abundance: .
d_gene: .
j_gene: TRBJ1-5
v_gene: TRBV20-1
CDR3aa: CSASAFSGGNQPQHF
CDR3nt: TGCAGTGCTAGTGCATTTTCTGGAGGGAATCAGCCCCAGCATTTT

abundance: .
d_gene: TRBD1
j_gene: TRBJ2-7
v_gene: TRBV9
CDR3aa: CASSLGTDSSYNEQYF
CDR3nt: TGTGCCAGCAGCCTAGGGACAGACAGCTCCTACAATGAGCAGTACTTC

abundance: .
d_gene: .
j_gene: TRBJ2-6
v_gene: TRBV7-9
CDR3aa: CAPGAGSTGANVLTF
CDR3nt: TGTGCCCCCGGGGCAGGCAGTACTGGGGCCAACGTCCTGACTTTC

abundance: .
d_gene: .
j_gene: TRBJ2-3
v_gene: TRBV24-1
CDR3aa: CATSDYYGAGDNTDTQYF
CDR3nt: TGTGCCACCAGTGATTACTACGGGGCAGGAGATAACACAGATACGCAGTATTTT

abundance: few
d_gene: TRBD1
j_gene: TRBJ2-7
v_gene: TRBV12-5
CDR3aa: CASGLVRGQESSSYEQYF
CDR3nt: TGTGCTAGTGGTTTGGTACGGGGACAGGAGAGTTCCTCCTACGAGCAGTACTTC

abundance: few
d_gene: .
j_gene: TRBJ2-1
v_gene: TRBV7-2
CDR3aa: CASSSGVRYNEQFF
CDR3nt: TGTGCCAGCAGCTCCGGGGTCAGGTACAATGAGCAGTTCTTC

abundance: once
d_gene: .
j_gene: TRBJ1-1
v_gene: TRBV3-1
CDR3aa: CASSRTGRVNTEAFF
CDR3nt: TGTGCCAGCAGTCGAACAGGGAGGGTGAACACTGAAGCTTTCTTT

abundance: .
d_gene: .
j_gene: TRBJ2-6
v_gene: TRBV10-3
CDR3aa: CAISESLSSNVLTF
CDR3nt: TGTGCCATCAGTGAGTCACTCAGTTCCAACGTCCTGACTTTC

abundance: few
d_gene: TRBD1
j_gene: TRBJ2-7
v_gene: TRBV20-1
CDR3aa: CSARNRGPSYEQYF
CDR3nt: TGCAGTGCCCGTAACAGGGGGCCCTCCTACGAGCAGTACTTC

abundance: .
d_gene: TRBD2
j_gene: TRBJ2-3
v_gene: TRBV28
CDR3aa: CASSPGWGGGVTDTQYF
CDR3nt: TGTGCCAGCAGCCCGGGATGGGGCGGGGGAGTCACAGATACGCAGTATTTT

abundance: .
d_gene: .
j_gene: TRBJ1-1
v_gene: TRBV29-1
CDR3aa: CSVEAVEAFF
CDR3nt: TGCAGCGTTGAGGCCGTTGAAGCTTTCTTT

abundance: few
d_gene: .
j_gene: TRBJ1-2
v_gene: TRBV29-1
CDR3aa: CSATKVTLHGYTF
CDR3nt: TGCAGCGCAACCAAGGTCACACTCCATGGCTACACCTTC

abundance: .
d_gene: TRBD1
j_gene: TRBJ1-1
v_gene: TRBV2
CDR3aa: CASTPRTGSGTEAFF
CDR3nt: TGTGCCAGCACCCCACGGACAGGGTCAGGAACTGAAGCTTTCTTT

abundance: .
d_gene: TRBD1
j_gene: TRBJ2-5
v_gene: TRBV4-2
CDR3aa: CASSQSGTGGLETQYF
CDR3nt: TGTGCCAGCAGCCAGTCCGGGACAGGGGGCTTGGAGACCCAGTACTTC

abundance: .
d_gene: TRBD1
j_gene: TRBJ1-2
v_gene: TRBV20-1
CDR3aa: CSAAFPGQNYGYTF
CDR3nt: TGCAGTGCTGCCTTTCCGGGACAGAACTATGGCTACACCTTC

abundance: few
d_gene: .
j_gene: TRBJ2-3
v_gene: TRBV7-2
CDR3aa: CASSGWGSTDTQYF
CDR3nt: TGTGCCAGCAGCGGATGGGGTAGCACAGATACGCAGTATTTT

abundance: few
d_gene: .
j_gene: TRBJ2-6
v_gene: TRBV27
CDR3aa: CASSPEPSLVGANVLTF
CDR3nt: TGTGCCAGCAGCCCCGAACCCTCCCTAGTAGGGGCCAACGTCCTGACTTTC

abundance: few
d_gene: TRBD1
j_gene: TRBJ2-5
v_gene: TRBV7-2
CDR3aa: CASSSRPGQAIETQYF
CDR3nt: TGTGCCAGCAGCTCCCGACCGGGACAGGCGATAGAGACCCAGTACTTC

abundance: .
d_gene: TRBD1
j_gene: TRBJ2-5
v_gene: TRBV7-9
CDR3aa: CASQGTGGQETQYF
CDR3nt: TGTGCCAGCCAAGGGACAGGGGGGCAAGAGACCCAGTACTTC

abundance: .
d_gene: .
j_gene: TRBJ2-3
v_gene: TRBV6-2/TRBV6-3
CDR3aa: CASSARSPTDTQYF
CDR3nt: TGTGCCAGCAGCGCCCGGTCCCCCACAGATACGCAGTATTTT

abundance: .
d_gene: TRBD1
j_gene: TRBJ2-3
v_gene: TRBV5-1
CDR3aa: CASSLGAGGADTQYF
CDR3nt: TGCGCCAGCAGCTTGGGAGCAGGGGGCGCAGATACGCAGTATTTT

abundance: .
d_gene: TRBD2
j_gene: TRBJ2-7
v_gene: TRBV24-1
CDR3aa: CATSDQTAGSTSGSPLYPHEQYF
CDR3nt: TGTGCCACCAGTGATCAGACAGCAGGCTCGACTAGCGGGAGCCCCTTGTATCCTCACGAGCAGTACTTC

abundance: many
d_gene: .
j_gene: TRBJ2-3
v_gene: TRBV12-5
CDR3aa: CASGPGGVFGTDTQYF
CDR3nt: TGTGCTAGTGGCCCCGGGGGAGTCTTCGGCACAGATACGCAGTATTTT

abundance: few
d_gene: TRBD2
j_gene: TRBJ2-7
v_gene: TRBV7-2
CDR3aa: CASSLTSGGSDYEQYF
CDR3nt: TGTGCCAGCAGTTTAACTAGCGGGGGATCTGACTACGAGCAGTACTTC

abundance: .
d_gene: TRBD1
j_gene: TRBJ1-6
v_gene: TRBV5-1
CDR3aa: CASSLGTGSLHF
CDR3nt: TGCGCCAGCAGCTTGGGGACAGGGTCCCTCCACTTT

abundance: few
d_gene: TRBD2
j_gene: TRBJ2-1
v_gene: TRBV4-1
CDR3aa: CASSQAPRGVPSSYNEQFF
CDR3nt: TGCGCCAGCAGCCAAGCCCCGCGGGGGGTCCCATCTTCCTACAATGAGCAGTTCTTC

abundance: .
d_gene: .
j_gene: TRBJ2-5
v_gene: TRBV6-5
CDR3aa: CASSYSTQQETQYF
CDR3nt: TGTGCCAGCAGTTACTCGACCCAGCAAGAGACCCAGTACTTC

abundance: few
d_gene: .
j_gene: TRBJ1-6
v_gene: TRBV6-5
CDR3aa: CASSYQRSNSPGAVRSPLHF
CDR3nt: TGTGCCAGCAGTTACCAACGAAGCAACTCCCCGGGAGCTGTACGGTCACCCCTCCACTTT

abundance: .
d_gene: .
j_gene: TRBJ2-7
v_gene: TRBV4-2
CDR3aa: CASSQDQAGEQYF
CDR3nt: TGTGCCAGCAGCCAAGATCAGGCGGGGGAGCAGTACTTC

abundance: few
d_gene: .
j_gene: TRBJ2-3
v_gene: TRBV20-1
CDR3aa: CSARDVSFKGSTDTQYF
CDR3nt: TGCAGTGCTAGAGATGTTAGTTTTAAGGGGAGCACAGATACGCAGTATTTT

abundance: few
d_gene: .
j_gene: TRBJ2-7
v_gene: TRBV4-3
CDR3aa: CASSQERGAGYEQYF
CDR3nt: TGCGCCAGCAGCCAGGAACGGGGCGCGGGTTACGAGCAGTACTTC

abundance: few
d_gene: TRBD2
j_gene: TRBJ2-1
v_gene: TRBV4-3
CDR3aa: CASSRQTSEQDNEQFF
CDR3nt: TGCGCCAGCAGCCGACAGACTAGCGAACAAGATAATGAGCAGTTCTTC

abundance: .
d_gene: .
j_gene: TRBJ2-3
v_gene: TRBV9
CDR3aa: CASSVEGGNTDTQYF
CDR3nt: TGTGCCAGCAGCGTAGAGGGGGGGAACACAGATACGCAGTATTTT

abundance: .
d_gene: TRBD2
j_gene: TRBJ2-3
v_gene: TRBV6-1
CDR3aa: CASSEGGGGPTDTQYF
CDR3nt: TGTGCCAGCAGTGAAGGTGGCGGGGGGCCCACAGATACGCAGTATTTT

abundance: few
d_gene: TRBD1
j_gene: TRBJ2-5
v_gene: TRBV7-9
CDR3aa: CASSFGQEMYQETQYF
CDR3nt: TGTGCCAGCAGCTTCGGACAGGAGATGTACCAAGAGACCCAGTACTTC

abundance: .
d_gene: .
j_gene: TRBJ2-7
v_gene: TRBV20-1
CDR3aa: CSGRDIGYEQYF
CDR3nt: TGCAGTGGCAGGGACATCGGTTACGAGCAGTACTTC

abundance: .
d_gene: TRBD2
j_gene: TRBJ2-3
v_gene: TRBV7-2
CDR3aa: CASSPTGTSGDTQYF
CDR3nt: TGTGCCAGCAGCCCCACCGGGACTAGCGGAGATACGCAGTATTTT

abundance: few
d_gene: TRBD1
j_gene: TRBJ2-5
v_gene: TRBV5-1
CDR3aa: CASSPTGVPQETQYF
CDR3nt: TGCGCCAGCAGCCCGACAGGGGTGCCCCAAGAGACCCAGTACTTC

abundance: .
d_gene: TRBD2
j_gene: TRBJ2-1
v_gene: TRBV12-3/TRBV12-4
CDR3aa: CASSLSGTTYRDEQFF
CDR3nt: TGTGCCAGCAGTTTGTCCGGGACTACCTATCGGGATGAGCAGTTCTTC

abundance: .
d_gene: TRBD1
j_gene: TRBJ1-5
v_gene: TRBV12-3/TRBV12-4
CDR3aa: CASRGQGYSQPQHF
CDR3nt: TGTGCCAGCAGGGGACAGGGCTACAGTCAGCCCCAGCATTTT

abundance: .
d_gene: TRBD2
j_gene: TRBJ2-3
v_gene: TRBV28
CDR3aa: CASSLGLAGRRTDTQYF
CDR3nt: TGTGCCAGCAGTTTGGGGCTAGCGGGGAGGAGGACAGATACGCAGTATTTT